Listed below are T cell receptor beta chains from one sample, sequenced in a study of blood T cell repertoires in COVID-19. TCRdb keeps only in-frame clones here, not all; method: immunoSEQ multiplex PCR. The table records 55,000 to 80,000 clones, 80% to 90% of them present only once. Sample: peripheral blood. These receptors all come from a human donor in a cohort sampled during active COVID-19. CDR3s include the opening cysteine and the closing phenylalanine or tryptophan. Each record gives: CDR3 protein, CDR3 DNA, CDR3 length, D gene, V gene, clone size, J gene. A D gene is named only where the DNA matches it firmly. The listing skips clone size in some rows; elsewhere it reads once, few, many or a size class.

CDR3 protein: CASSLQVPANYGYTF
CDR3 DNA: TGTGCCAGCAGTCTACAGGTGCCAGCTAACTATGGCTACACCTTC
CDR3 length: 15
D gene: -
V gene: TRBV28
clone size: few
J gene: TRBJ1-2

CDR3 protein: CASTLTRTGSFYGYTF
CDR3 DNA: TGTGCCAGCACCTTAACACGGACAGGTTCCTTCTATGGCTACACCTTC
CDR3 length: 16
D gene: TRBD1
V gene: TRBV2
clone size: -
J gene: TRBJ1-2

CDR3 protein: CASSLPGQGMNTEAFF
CDR3 DNA: TGTGCCAGCAGTCTCCCGGGACAGGGGATGAACACTGAAGCTTTCTTT
CDR3 length: 16
D gene: TRBD1
V gene: TRBV28
clone size: -
J gene: TRBJ1-1

CDR3 protein: CASSERNTGELFF
CDR3 DNA: TGTGCCAGCAGTGAACGGAACACCGGGGAGCTGTTTTTT
CDR3 length: 13
D gene: -
V gene: TRBV2
clone size: -
J gene: TRBJ2-2

CDR3 protein: CATEGDYSGNTIYF
CDR3 DNA: TGTGCCACCGAAGGAGATTACTCTGGAAACACCATATATTTT
CDR3 length: 14
D gene: -
V gene: TRBV19
clone size: once
J gene: TRBJ1-3

CDR3 protein: CASSVRTGVGEKLFF
CDR3 DNA: TGTGCCAGCAGCGTGAGGACAGGCGTGGGTGAAAAACTGTTTTTT
CDR3 length: 15
D gene: TRBD1
V gene: TRBV9
clone size: -
J gene: TRBJ1-4

CDR3 protein: CAWGLVEGSRQYF
CDR3 DNA: TGTGCCTGGGGGCTGGTCGAGGGTTCACGACAGTACTTC
CDR3 length: 13
D gene: -
V gene: TRBV30
clone size: -
J gene: TRBJ2-4

CDR3 protein: CASSPPGGGQYEQFF
CDR3 DNA: TGTGCCAGTAGTCCCCCGGGGGGAGGGCAGTATGAGCAGTTCTTC
CDR3 length: 15
D gene: TRBD2
V gene: TRBV19
clone size: -
J gene: TRBJ2-1

CDR3 protein: CASSVSGGASYNEQFF
CDR3 DNA: TGTGCCAGCAGCGTTAGCGGGGGGGCCTCCTACAATGAGCAGTTCTTC
CDR3 length: 16
D gene: TRBD2
V gene: TRBV9
clone size: -
J gene: TRBJ2-1

CDR3 protein: CASSLTAGWGEQYF
CDR3 DNA: TGTGCCAGCAGTCTTACGGCGGGGTGGGGCGAGCAGTACTTC
CDR3 length: 14
D gene: -
V gene: TRBV28
clone size: -
J gene: TRBJ2-7

CDR3 protein: CASSATGAMTVRLFF
CDR3 DNA: TGTGCCAGCAGCGCGACAGGGGCGATGACAGTGAGGCTGTTTTTT
CDR3 length: 15
D gene: TRBD1
V gene: TRBV9
clone size: few
J gene: TRBJ2-2

CDR3 protein: CASSLAVSGTGAYEQYF
CDR3 DNA: TGCGCCAGCAGCTTGGCTGTCTCCGGGACAGGGGCCTACGAGCAGTACTTC
CDR3 length: 17
D gene: TRBD1
V gene: TRBV5-1
clone size: -
J gene: TRBJ2-7

CDR3 protein: CASRGVTEKLFF
CDR3 DNA: TGTGCCAGCAGGGGAGTTACTGAAAAACTGTTTTTT
CDR3 length: 12
D gene: -
V gene: TRBV6-5
clone size: -
J gene: TRBJ1-4

CDR3 protein: CASSSQGSGGLFF
CDR3 DNA: TGTGCCAGCAGTTCTCAGGGGTCCGGAGGGCTGTTTTTT
CDR3 length: 13
D gene: -
V gene: TRBV28
clone size: -
J gene: TRBJ2-2

CDR3 protein: CASSLAGVGRNNSPLHF
CDR3 DNA: TGTGCCAGCAGCTTGGCCGGGGTGGGTAGAAATAATTCACCCCTCCACTTT
CDR3 length: 17
D gene: -
V gene: TRBV5-4
clone size: -
J gene: TRBJ1-6

CDR3 protein: CASSQFRGATGELFF
CDR3 DNA: TGCGCCAGCAGCCAGTTCCGGGGGGCCACCGGGGAGCTGTTTTTT
CDR3 length: 15
D gene: -
V gene: TRBV4-1
clone size: -
J gene: TRBJ2-2

CDR3 protein: CASSDSNGADTQYF
CDR3 DNA: TGTGCCAGCAGTGACTCGAACGGGGCAGATACGCAGTATTTT
CDR3 length: 14
D gene: -
V gene: TRBV6-4
clone size: -
J gene: TRBJ2-3

CDR3 protein: CASTPSGGGGEQYF
CDR3 DNA: TGTGCCAGCACTCCTTCCGGGGGTGGCGGGGAGCAGTACTTC
CDR3 length: 14
D gene: -
V gene: TRBV6-5
clone size: -
J gene: TRBJ2-7

CDR3 protein: CASSFSARGMNTEAFF
CDR3 DNA: TGCGCCAGCAGCTTCTCCGCCAGGGGGATGAACACTGAAGCTTTCTTT
CDR3 length: 16
D gene: TRBD1
V gene: TRBV5-1
clone size: few
J gene: TRBJ1-1

CDR3 protein: CASSPMTGTVTYEQYF
CDR3 DNA: TGTGCCAGCAGTCCAATGACCGGGACAGTTACCTACGAGCAGTACTTC
CDR3 length: 16
D gene: TRBD1
V gene: TRBV27
clone size: few
J gene: TRBJ2-7

CDR3 protein: CASSQEVRFVSAFF
CDR3 DNA: TGCGCCAGCAGCCAAGAGGTCAGGTTCGTTTCAGCTTTCTTT
CDR3 length: 14
D gene: -
V gene: TRBV4-3
clone size: -
J gene: TRBJ1-1

CDR3 protein: CASSGALNTEAFF
CDR3 DNA: TGTGCCAGCAGTGGGGCTCTGAACACTGAAGCTTTCTTT
CDR3 length: 13
D gene: -
V gene: TRBV6-6
clone size: -
J gene: TRBJ1-1

CDR3 protein: CASSRTSGGSYNEQFF
CDR3 DNA: TGTGCCAGCAGCCGGACTAGCGGGGGATCCTACAATGAGCAGTTCTTC
CDR3 length: 16
D gene: TRBD2
V gene: TRBV7-2
clone size: once
J gene: TRBJ2-1

CDR3 protein: CASSLGGGSGTQYF
CDR3 DNA: TGTGCCAGCAGCTTAGGTGGCGGTTCGGGGACCCAGTACTTC
CDR3 length: 14
D gene: -
V gene: TRBV7-2
clone size: -
J gene: TRBJ2-5

CDR3 protein: CASILRGTGELFF
CDR3 DNA: TGTGCCAGCATCCTCCGGGGGACCGGGGAGCTGTTTTTT
CDR3 length: 13
D gene: -
V gene: TRBV28
clone size: -
J gene: TRBJ2-2

CDR3 protein: CASGAAYNEQFF
CDR3 DNA: TGTGCCTCCGGAGCAGCCTACAATGAGCAGTTCTTC
CDR3 length: 12
D gene: -
V gene: TRBV18
clone size: -
J gene: TRBJ2-1

CDR3 protein: CASSLNREAGNTIYF
CDR3 DNA: TGTGCCAGCAGCTTGAACAGGGAAGCTGGAAACACCATATATTTT
CDR3 length: 15
D gene: -
V gene: TRBV5-4
clone size: -
J gene: TRBJ1-3

CDR3 protein: CASRSGQGDGYTF
CDR3 DNA: TGTGCCAGCAGATCGGGACAGGGGGACGGCTACACCTTC
CDR3 length: 13
D gene: TRBD1
V gene: TRBV6-5
clone size: -
J gene: TRBJ1-2

CDR3 protein: CASSQEIPPGRGWETQYF
CDR3 DNA: TGCGCCAGCAGCCAAGAAATCCCACCGGGCAGGGGTTGGGAGACCCAGTACTTC
CDR3 length: 18
D gene: -
V gene: TRBV4-3
clone size: -
J gene: TRBJ2-5

CDR3 protein: CSVEGATGELFF
CDR3 DNA: TGCAGCGTTGAGGGGGCGACGGGGGAGCTGTTTTTT
CDR3 length: 12
D gene: -
V gene: TRBV29-1
clone size: -
J gene: TRBJ2-2

CDR3 protein: CASSPWPPETQYF
CDR3 DNA: TGTGCCAGCAGTCCCTGGCCGCCAGAGACCCAGTACTTC
CDR3 length: 13
D gene: -
V gene: TRBV6-5
clone size: -
J gene: TRBJ2-5

CDR3 protein: CASSPWTGGHSTDTQYF
CDR3 DNA: TGTGCCAGCAGTCCGTGGACAGGGGGCCACAGCACAGATACGCAGTATTTT
CDR3 length: 17
D gene: TRBD1
V gene: TRBV28
clone size: -
J gene: TRBJ2-3

CDR3 protein: CASSSLRTADTSYGYTF
CDR3 DNA: TGTGCCAGCAGTTCACTCAGGACAGCCGACACCTCCTATGGCTACACCTTC
CDR3 length: 17
D gene: -
V gene: TRBV28
clone size: -
J gene: TRBJ1-2

CDR3 protein: CASSPQGWGYTF
CDR3 DNA: TGTGCCAGCAGCCCCCAGGGGTGGGGCTACACCTTC
CDR3 length: 12
D gene: -
V gene: TRBV13
clone size: -
J gene: TRBJ1-2

CDR3 protein: CASSYSHKGYGYTF
CDR3 DNA: TGTGCCAGCAGTTACTCCCATAAGGGGTATGGCTACACCTTC
CDR3 length: 14
D gene: -
V gene: TRBV6-2/TRBV6-3
clone size: few
J gene: TRBJ1-2

CDR3 protein: CASTGTGYGYTF
CDR3 DNA: TGTGCCAGCACCGGAACGGGCTATGGCTACACCTTC
CDR3 length: 12
D gene: -
V gene: TRBV7-2
clone size: -
J gene: TRBJ1-2

CDR3 protein: CASSLDDQAYGYTF
CDR3 DNA: TGTGCCAGCAGCTTAGATGACCAGGCTTATGGCTACACCTTC
CDR3 length: 14
D gene: -
V gene: TRBV11-2
clone size: -
J gene: TRBJ1-2

CDR3 protein: CASSFTRGRNSGANVLTF
CDR3 DNA: TGTGCCAGCAGTTTTACCCGGGGAAGAAACTCTGGGGCCAACGTCCTGACTTTC
CDR3 length: 18
D gene: -
V gene: TRBV7-2
clone size: -
J gene: TRBJ2-6

CDR3 protein: CASSQTGGTSEAFF
CDR3 DNA: TGCGCCAGCAGCCAAACAGGGGGTACTTCTGAAGCTTTCTTT
CDR3 length: 14
D gene: TRBD1
V gene: TRBV4-1
clone size: -
J gene: TRBJ1-1

CDR3 protein: CASSDRAGYTF
CDR3 DNA: TGTGCCAGCAGTGACAGGGCTGGCTACACCTTC
CDR3 length: 11
D gene: TRBD1
V gene: TRBV28
clone size: -
J gene: TRBJ1-2

CDR3 protein: CASSLGLAKGETQYF
CDR3 DNA: TGTGCCAGCAGCCTGGGACTAGCCAAAGGGGAGACCCAGTACTTC
CDR3 length: 15
D gene: TRBD2
V gene: TRBV9
clone size: -
J gene: TRBJ2-5

CDR3 protein: CASTSRRSEQYF
CDR3 DNA: TGTGCCAGCACGTCGAGGCGTAGCGAGCAGTACTTC
CDR3 length: 12
D gene: -
V gene: TRBV28
clone size: -
J gene: TRBJ2-7